The clone carrying this T cell receptor beta chain was counted many times. Its cognate antigen is unknown. Each single cDNA molecule received a unique molecular identifier. A single record per CDR3 protein comes from TCRdb applying MiXCR to the 5' RACE reads. The table records around 70,000 distinct CDR3 sequences, approximately 12% of them present only once. The data belong to a study of early T cells in non-severe SARS-CoV-2 infection. Study-level background: Sequenced bulk RNA came from whole blood that was unsorted, and chains were unpaired.

Study-level results: Reliance on VDJdb matching favored anti-spike CD8 responses; private and CD4 specificities were missed.

V was clipped by 4 bases and J by 3 bases; unmatched bases: 4. CDR3 length equals 14 residues. CDR1 is SGDLS and CDR2 is YYNGEE in the germline V gene. The sequencing sample was made of whole blood. The clonotype comes from an adult who was a healthcare worker with PCR-confirmed SARS-CoV-2 infection or an uninfected control (not recorded which). The chain employs TRBV9 and TRBJ1-1; 9 bases map to TRBD1. The CDR3 loop is CASSPRDRDTEAFF. As DNA, the CDR3 is TGTGCCAGCAGCCCCCGGGACAGGGACACTGAAGCTTTCTTT.